This TCR beta chain comes out of a study of OX40 agonist ivuxolimab in advanced cancers. As for the study in general: Ivuxolimab, which patients received intravenously every 2 weeks, was dosed at 0.01 to 10 mg/kg. Patients enrolled in dose escalation were diagnosed with hepatocellular carcinoma, melanoma, renal cell or head and neck cancer.

Details on this clone: The antigen remains undetermined.

Whole-study findings and limits: Also showing low normalized T-cell clonal expansion were some of the nonresponders.

Patients were ineligible given autoimmune disease history or systemic immunosuppression. TCRdb keeps only in-frame clones here, not all; method: immunoSEQ multiplex PCR. Among 55,000 to 70,000 clones listed, about 83% were seen once. The germline CDR1 and CDR2 sequences are SGHRS and YFSETQ. The CDR3 is made up of 11 amino acids. The germline V and J ends were trimmed by 1 base and 10 bases, with 8 bases remaining between them. Sample: CD4+ or CD8+ T cells sorted from blood, taken in a trial of the OX40 agonist ivuxolimab. The V gene is TRBV5-1, the J gene TRBJ1-2; D ambiguous. This TCR was recovered from an adult with an advanced solid tumor such as melanoma, head and neck, liver or kidney cancer. The CDR3 loop reads CASSLRSVYTF. CDR3 nucleotides: TGCGCCAGCAGCTTGCGGTCGGTCTACACCTTC. The full variable domain, its missing parts supplied by reference TRBV5-1 and TRBJ1-2, is KAGVTQTPRYLIKTRGQQVTLSCSPISGHRSVSWYQQTPGQGLQFLFEYFSETQRNKGNFPGRFSGRQFSNSRSEMNVSTLELGDSALYLCASSLRSVYTFGSGTRLTVV.